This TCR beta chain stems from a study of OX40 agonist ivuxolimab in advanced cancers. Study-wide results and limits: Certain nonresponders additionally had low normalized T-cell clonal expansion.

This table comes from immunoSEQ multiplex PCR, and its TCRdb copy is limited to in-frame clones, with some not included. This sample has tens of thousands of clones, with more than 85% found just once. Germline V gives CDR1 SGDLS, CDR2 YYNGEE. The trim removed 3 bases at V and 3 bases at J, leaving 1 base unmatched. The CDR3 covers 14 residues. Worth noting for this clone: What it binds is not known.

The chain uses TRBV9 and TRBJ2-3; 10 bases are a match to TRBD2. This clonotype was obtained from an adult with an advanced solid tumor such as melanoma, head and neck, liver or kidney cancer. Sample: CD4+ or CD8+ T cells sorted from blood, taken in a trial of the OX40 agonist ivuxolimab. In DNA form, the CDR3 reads TGTGCCAGCAGCGATAGCGGGGGGACAGATACGCAGTATTTT. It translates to CASSDSGGTDTQYF.